This T cell receptor (beta chain) was sequenced in a study of beta chain features in type 1 diabetes (dated by TCRdb to the late 2010s). Describing the broader study: Mean age, gender distribution, total cell number and subset yield did not differ between patients and healthy donors. The study compared the TCRB repertoires of sorted circulating CD4+ T cell subsets in recently diagnosed type 1 diabetes patients with those in matched healthy donors. A total of about 100,000,000 sorted cells were examined across all samples, and RNA yield correlated strongly with the number of cells per subset. Regulatory and stem cell-like memory subsets were obtained from only 8 patients and about 8 healthy donors, while naive and central memory subsets were obtained from all 30 or so donors.

This clone occurred a few times. Its antigen target is currently unknown. Per-base qualities were not stored, and no clone one base away is much larger. The germline V gene sets CDR1 to MNHEY and CDR2 to SVGAGI. The CDR3 runs 16 amino acids, cysteine and phenylalanine included. The DNA shown is the 48-base CDR3, in frame from base 1. Here V drops 2 bases and J drops 1 base, and the junction holds 5 bases not matched to any gene. Broad study findings and their caveats: In all four CD4+ subsets, TCRB CDR3 length was moderately but significantly shorter in type 1 diabetes patients. Fewer insertions and more nucleotide deletions at VDJ recombination sites were observed in patients with type 1 diabetes, implying thymic rearrangement abnormalities. Because cDNA was sequenced instead of genomic DNA, highly expressing activated cells could be over-represented, though the groups showed no difference in activation or CD3 levels. HLA sub-analyses involved small numbers of individuals, so any influence of HLA type on TCRB rearrangement remained unresolved. The naive, central memory and regulatory TCRB repertoires appeared to resemble one another more closely among patients than among healthy donors. PCR may preferentially amplify shorter templates, but because patient and control samples were amplified and corrected together, any resulting skew would affect both groups equally.

The entire amount of isolated RNA was reverse transcribed using the High Capacity cDNA Reverse Transcription Kit, so the sequenced TCRB transcripts were expressed ones. Deep immunoSEQ sequencing was performed on naive, central memory and regulatory T cell samples, with an average of roughly 3.3 million total reads per sample. After sorted cells were lysed in RLT buffer, RNA was extracted with DNase-treated RNeasy Micro or Mini kits, with the choice depending on cell number. To prevent cross-contamination, each cell subset was processed individually, whereas patient and healthy donor samples were processed jointly. The immunoSEQ multiplex PCR was used to amplify TCRB sequences from cDNA, yielding 87-bp fragments that span the CDR3 region. Sequencing of the amplicons was performed on the Illumina HiSeq platform. The original pipeline was this. Synthetic template baselines were used to correct PCR bias computationally, reads within Hamming distance 2 were collapsed, and singletons that could not be merged were discarded. By aligning reads against IMGT, V, D and J genes, CDR3 length, and insertions or deletions at six rearrangement sites were assigned. Clonotype counts were normalized to sorted cell number within each subset before computing true diversity and Gini coefficients with the tcR R package. Repertoire sharing was quantified using the overlap coefficient calculated on TCRB nucleotide sequences. Held by TCRdb, this immuneACCESS table contains in-frame sequences only and omits some clones. Under half of the omission traces to an unresolved V gene where checked; the cause of the rest is unknown. Clone size and the V and J calls come from that table; the DNA yielded D and trimming. For this sample there are 130,000 or so clones; about a tenth appear just once. 0.68% of the sample rests with the top ten.

A single peripheral blood draw of approximately 120 mL on average was collected from each donor into heparinised tubes. A BD FACSAria II was used to sort naive, central memory, regulatory and stem cell-like memory CD4+ T cells with a panel that included CD45RO, CCR7, CD25, CD127, CD95 and CD27. Purity was above 98% for every sorted population. PBMCs were separated immediately by Lymphoprep density gradient centrifugation and were stained directly, without being cultured. Samples were stained and sorted in pairs, with one healthy donor and one patient per experiment, so that batch effects were minimized.

Material for sequencing was central memory CD4+ T cells from blood. This sequence was found in a man between 18 and 29 years old in good health. The receptor chain draws on TRBV6-5 and TRBJ2-3; 8 nucleotides in the junction match TRBD2. The CDR3 has the sequence CASSYGAGGGTDTQYF. The DNA is as follows: TGTGCCAGCAGTTACGGTGCGGGGGGCGGCACAGATACGCAGTATTTT.